Relative to its sample, the clone carrying this TCR beta chain is medium-sized. Its target is unknown. The CDR3 extends over 18 amino acids. Germline CDR1 MNHNS, CDR2 SASEGT. Trimming shortened V by 5 bases and J by 0 bases, and 20 bases separated the two germline ends. This entry is derived from a study of immune heterogeneity within non-small cell lung tumors. Points from the study as a whole: Individual patients mostly differed in their high-frequency T-cell receptor beta clonotypes. Both recurring identical dominant CDR3 beta clonotypes and site-unique high-frequency clones were observed across tumor sites within a patient.

Bulk tumor genomic DNA (approximately 600 ng per sample) served as template. Several biopsies per primary tumor were taken during surgery, spaced as far apart as possible. The study cohort was described as untreated, and its members had newly diagnosed non-small cell lung cancer. They went on to have curative surgery. Having surgery with curative intent, the donors were patients newly diagnosed with non-small cell lung cancer. Multiplex PCR amplified TCR beta CDR3 with 32 V and 13 J primers. In TCRdb, the multiplex PCR reads were re-called with MiXCR into one record per CDR3 protein. The table shows around 9,800 distinct CDR3 sequences, with approximately 20% occurring only once.

The chain joins TRBV6-1 to TRBJ1-5, with TRBD1 as a possible D gene (5 bases). This sequence was found in a man aged 55 to 70 with non-small cell lung cancer. The sample comprised lung tumor tissue. CDR3 coding DNA: TGTGCCAGCAGTCCAACATATATGGGGGGATATAGCAATCAGCCCCAGCATTTT. Translating gives CASSPTYMGGYSNQPQHF.